The 20 T cell receptor beta chains listed next were all sequenced from one sample in a study of blood T cell repertoires in COVID-19. Generated by immunoSEQ multiplex PCR, the TCRdb table keeps only in-frame clones and is missing some. The table shows 350,000 or so clones, with around 82% occurring only once. Sequences were obtained from peripheral blood. The receptors come from a man aged 25 to 40 with active or convalescent COVID-19.

The chain links TRBV7-2 to TRBJ2-1, with 11 bases matching TRBD2. There are 17 residues in the CDR3. The junction had 4 bases not matched to a gene; V was cut back by 0 bases and J by 3 bases. From germline, CDR1 is SGHTA and CDR2 FQGNSA. Written as DNA, the CDR3 is TGTGCCAGCAGCTTAGCGGCCGGGACTAGCGGCTACAATGAGCAGTTCTTC. It specifies CASSLAAGTSGYNEQFF.

J is TRBJ2-5 and V is TRBV9; perhaps TRBD2 as D (5 bases). Germline V gene sequence: CDR1 SGDLS, CDR2 YYNGEE. The CDR3 totals 17 residues. Trimming cost V 4 bases and J 7 bases, with 26 bases left between them. CDR3 loop: CASSPSIGRVGTMTQYF. CDR3 sequence (DNA): TGTGCCAGCAGCCCGTCGATTGGGCGGGTGGGTACAATGACCCAGTACTTC. Variable domain in full (rest from reference TRBV9 and TRBJ2-5): DSGVTQTPKHLITATGQRVTLRCSPRSGDLSVYWYQQSLDQGLQFLIQYYNGEERAKGNILERFSAQQFPDLHSELNLSSLELGDSALYFCASSPSIGRVGTMTQYFGPGTRLLVL.

The chain joins TRBV18 to TRBJ2-1, with TRBD1 identical over 8 bases. With 3 bases clipped from V and 8 bases from J, the junction kept 0 bases outside the gene matches. This CDR3 is built from 12 residues. Germline V gene data show CDR1 as KGHSH and CDR2 as LQKENI. CDR3 sequence reads: CASSPTGDEQFF. The CDR3 nucleotides are TGTGCCAGCTCACCGACAGGGGATGAGCAGTTCTTC. The variable domain in full, completed from reference TRBV18 and TRBJ2-1, reads NAGVMQNPRHLVRRRGQEARLRCSPMKGHSHVYWYRQLPEEGLKFMVYLQKENIIDESGMPKERFSAEFPKEGPSILRIQQVVRGDSAAYFCASSPTGDEQFFGPGTRLTVL.

The chain carries TRBV28 and TRBJ1-6; 10 bases match TRBD1. CDR1 and CDR2 from the germline V gene are MDHEN and SYDVKM. The CDR3 contains 15 residues. V was clipped by 8 bases and J by 7 bases; unmatched bases: 8. The CDR3 DNA reads as TGTGCCAGCCTTCCCGGGGACAGGGGAAATTCACCCCTCCACTTT. Encoded protein: CASLPGDRGNSPLHF.

This rearrangement joins TRBV24-1 to TRBJ2-2, with 7 bases matching TRBD1. Germline CDR1 and CDR2: KGHDR and SFDVKD. This CDR3 spans 16 amino acids. V was clipped by 3 bases and J by 1 base; unmatched bases: 4. This CDR3 is CATSDARGRNTGELFF. As DNA, the CDR3 is TGTGCCACCAGTGATGCGAGGGGGCGGAACACCGGGGAGCTGTTTTTT.

The V gene is TRBV6-6, the J gene TRBJ2-2; TRBD1 might be the D (5 bases). V was shortened by 2 bases and J by 1 base, with 5 bases between the two germline ends. The CDR3 is made up of 14 amino acids. The germline gives CDR1 MNHNY, CDR2 SVGAGI (reference sequence). The CDR3 DNA sequence: TGTGCCAGCAGTTACAGGGGGAACACCGGGGAGCTGTTTTTT. This codes for CASSYRGNTGELFF.

The chain recombines TRBV11-2 with TRBJ1-2, with 7 positions matching TRBD1. CDR1 is SGHAT and CDR2 is FQNNGV in the germline V gene. The V and J ends lost 4 bases and 8 bases, in that order; junction bases with no gene match: 1. This CDR3 contains 11 residues. The CDR3 loop is CASSSGQGYTF. CDR3 in DNA: TGTGCCAGCAGCTCGGGACAGGGCTACACCTTC. The whole variable domain, remainder taken from reference TRBV11-2 and TRBJ1-2, is EAGVAQSPRYKIIEKRQSVAFWCNPISGHATLYWYQQILGQGPKLLIQFQNNGVVDDSQLPKDRFSAERLKGVDSTLKIQPAKLEDSAVYLCASSSGQGYTFGSGTRLTVV.

The chain employs TRBV7-9 and TRBJ1-4, with D perhaps matching TRBD1 (5 bases). This CDR3 spans 14 amino acids. Trimming pared 5 bases from V and 1 base from J, leaving 8 bases between. Looked up from germline, CDR1 is SEHNR and CDR2 is FQNEAQ (reference sequence). The CDR3 region has the DNA TGTGCCAGCAGCCCCGGGGGAACTAATGAAAAACTGTTTTTT. Its protein is CASSPGGTNEKLFF.

The chain has TRBV4-3 and TRBJ2-2; unclear D gene. The CDR3 length is 14 residues. Germline-derived CDR1 and CDR2 are LGHNA and YSLEER. The V end lost 3 bases, the J end lost 6 bases, and 11 bases lay between the germline ends. CDR3 bases: TGCGCCAGCAGCCATTCTGGGCCGGCCGGGGAGCTGTTTTTT. Encoded protein: CASSHSGPAGELFF.

This clone was detected a few times. This same CDR3 is encoded by further DNA sequences in the sample. The chain joins TRBV5-4 to TRBJ2-7; weak D call: TRBD2 (5 bases). Germline CDR1 SGHNT, CDR2 YYREEE (reference sequence). The CDR3 spans 13 residues. The V end was cut by 1 base, the J end by 2 bases, with 7 bases between. CDR3 in amino acids: CASSLTGTYEQYF. In DNA, the CDR3 is TGTGCCAGCAGCTTGACGGGGACCTACGAGCAGTACTTC. Full variable domain (rest looked up from reference TRBV5-4 and TRBJ2-7): ETGVTQSPTHLIKTRGQQVTLRCSSQSGHNTVSWYQQALGQGPQFIFQYYREEENGRGNFPPRFSGLQFPNYSSELNVNALELDDSALYLCASSLTGTYEQYFGPGTRLTVT.

This clone has a single count. This chain uses TRBV21-1 with TRBJ1-2; the table's TRBD1 call for D was not verified on the DNA. TRBV21-1 is described as a pseudogene. The CDR3 is 14 amino acids. The CDR3 region has the DNA TGTGCCAGTAAGAGACAGGCTTCATGGGTTGGCTACACCTTC. Residues: CASKRQASWVGYTF.

J is TRBJ1-2 and V is TRBV6-5; 12 bases are a match to TRBD1. CDR3 length: 15 amino acids. Germline V gene lookup returns CDR1 MNHEY and CDR2 SVGAGI. Germline trimming cut 8 bases from V and 8 bases from J; bases unmatched to any gene: 12. DNA for the CDR3: TGTGCCAGCGGTTTAGCGGGACAGGGGGCGCAGGGCTACACCTTC. Its translation: CASGLAGQGAQGYTF.

The genes are TRBV7-8 and TRBJ2-3, with 13 positions matching TRBD2. Germline trimming cut 5 bases from V and 4 bases from J; bases unmatched to any gene: 3. In germline, CDR1 is SGHVS, CDR2 FQNEAQ. The CDR3 spans 15 residues. CDR3 loop: CASSILAGGSDTQYF. CDR3 nucleotide sequence: TGTGCCAGCAGCATACTAGCGGGAGGGTCAGATACGCAGTATTTT.

CDR3 bases: TGTGCCAGCAGTTCTGGCGACAGGGTCTACGAGCAGTACTTC. Translating gives CASSSGDRVYEQYF. The chain employs TRBV28 and TRBJ2-7; 7 bases agree with TRBD1. Germline V lookup: CDR1 MDHEN, CDR2 SYDVKM. V gave up 4 bases and J gave up 3 bases; unmatched junction bases: 6. This CDR3 has 14 amino acids.

This rearrangement joins TRBV28 to TRBJ2-2; D is undetermined. V was cut by 6 bases and J by 3 bases, with 8 bases left in between. The CDR3 is 13 residues long. CDR1 is MDHEN and CDR2 is SYDVKM in the germline V gene. This chain's CDR3 is CASSFPDTGELFF. The CDR3 bases are TGTGCCAGCAGCTTCCCGGACACCGGGGAGCTGTTTTTT.

Here the CDR3 reads CASSETGYNTGELFF. CDR3 nucleotides: TGTGCCAGCAGCGAGACAGGTTATAACACCGGGGAGCTGTTTTTT. The chain couples TRBV11-3 to TRBJ2-2; D possibly corresponds to TRBD1 (6 bases). The length of the CDR3 is 15 residues. Trimming removed 5 bases from V and 2 bases from J, with 12 bases in between. Germline CDR1 SGHNT, CDR2 YENEEA.

This chain connects TRBV3-1 (or the pseudogene TRBV3-2) to TRBJ1-5; 8 bases are a match to TRBD1. The CDR3 runs 13 residues. Germline CDR1 reads LGHDT; CDR2 reads YNNKEL (reference sequence). CDR3 amino acids: CATDRGWGQPQHF. CDR3 sequence (DNA): TGTGCTACCGACAGGGGATGGGGTCAGCCCCAGCATTTT.

J is TRBJ2-2 and V is TRBV5-5, with no clear D. The CDR3 runs 13 residues. From germline, CDR1 is SGHKS and CDR2 YYEKEE (reference sequence). Trimming stripped 2 bases from V and 5 bases from J, with 7 bases between. The CDR3 DNA sequence: TGTGCCAGCAGCTTACCGGTGACCGGGGAGCTGTTTTTT. Its protein is CASSLPVTGELFF.

The genes are TRBV7-2 and TRBJ2-7, with 7 bases lining up with TRBD2. From germline, CDR1 is SGHTA and CDR2 FQGNSA. V was clipped by 3 bases and J by 3 bases; unmatched bases: 2. This CDR3 spans 13 amino acids. The CDR3 DNA follows: TGTGCCAGCAGCTTTGCTAGCGGCTACGAGCAGTACTTC. It translates to CASSFASGYEQYF.

The genes are TRBV29-1 and TRBJ2-5, with 7 bases that match TRBD2. Germline lookup yields CDR1 SQVTM and CDR2 ANQGSEA. The CDR3 covers 14 residues. Trimming removed 7 bases from V and 4 bases from J; junction bases left unmatched: 12. The CDR3 loop is CSGSAGLGAETQYF. The CDR3 DNA follows: TGCAGCGGTTCAGCGGGGCTCGGGGCAGAGACCCAGTACTTC.